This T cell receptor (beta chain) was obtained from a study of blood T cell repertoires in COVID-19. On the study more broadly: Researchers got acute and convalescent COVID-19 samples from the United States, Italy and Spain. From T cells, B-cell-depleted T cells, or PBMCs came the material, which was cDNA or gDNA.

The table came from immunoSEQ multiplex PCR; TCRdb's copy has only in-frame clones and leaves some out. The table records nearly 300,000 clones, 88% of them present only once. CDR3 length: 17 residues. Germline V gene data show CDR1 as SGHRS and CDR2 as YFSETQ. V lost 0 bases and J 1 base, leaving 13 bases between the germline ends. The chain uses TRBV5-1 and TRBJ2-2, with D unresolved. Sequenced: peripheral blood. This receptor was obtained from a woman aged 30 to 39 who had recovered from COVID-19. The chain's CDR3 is CASSLGAGRKNTGELFF. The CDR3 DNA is TGCGCCAGCAGCTTGGGAGCAGGCCGAAAGAACACCGGGGAGCTGTTTTTT.